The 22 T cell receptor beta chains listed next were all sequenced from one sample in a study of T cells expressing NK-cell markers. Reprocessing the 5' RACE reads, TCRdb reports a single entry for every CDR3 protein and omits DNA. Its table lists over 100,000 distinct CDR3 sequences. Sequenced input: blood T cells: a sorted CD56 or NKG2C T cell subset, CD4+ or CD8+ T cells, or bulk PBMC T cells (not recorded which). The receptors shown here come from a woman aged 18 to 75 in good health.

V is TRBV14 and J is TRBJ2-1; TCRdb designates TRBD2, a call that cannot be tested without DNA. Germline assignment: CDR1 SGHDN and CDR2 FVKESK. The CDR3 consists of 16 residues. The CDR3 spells CASSQDLAGLILEQFF.

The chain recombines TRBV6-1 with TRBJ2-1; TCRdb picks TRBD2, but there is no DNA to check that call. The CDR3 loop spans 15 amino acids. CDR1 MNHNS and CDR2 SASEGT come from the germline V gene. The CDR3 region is CASRVGLAGVNEQFF.

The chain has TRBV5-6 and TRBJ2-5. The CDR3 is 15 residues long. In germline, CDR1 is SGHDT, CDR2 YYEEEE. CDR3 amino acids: CASSRTAGSQETQYF.

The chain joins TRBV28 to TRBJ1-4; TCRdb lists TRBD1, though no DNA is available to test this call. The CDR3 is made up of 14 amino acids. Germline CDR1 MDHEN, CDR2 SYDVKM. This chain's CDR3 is CASSLWGASEKLFF. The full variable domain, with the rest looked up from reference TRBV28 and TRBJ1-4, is DVKVTQSSRYLVKRTGEKVFLECVQDMDHENMFWYRQDPGLGLRLIYFSYDVKMKEKGDIPEGYSVSREKKERFSLILESASTNQTSMYLCASSLWGASEKLFFGSGTQLSVL.

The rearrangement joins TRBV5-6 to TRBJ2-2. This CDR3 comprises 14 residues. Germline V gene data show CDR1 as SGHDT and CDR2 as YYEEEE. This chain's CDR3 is CASSWGPQTGELFF.

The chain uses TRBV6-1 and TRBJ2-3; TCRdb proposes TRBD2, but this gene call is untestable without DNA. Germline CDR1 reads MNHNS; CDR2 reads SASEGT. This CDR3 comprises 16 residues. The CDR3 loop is CASRNGLAGSTDTQYF.

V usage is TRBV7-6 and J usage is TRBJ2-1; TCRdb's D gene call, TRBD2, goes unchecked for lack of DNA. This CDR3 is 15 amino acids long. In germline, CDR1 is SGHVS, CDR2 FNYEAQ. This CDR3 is CASSAGLAVYNEQFF.

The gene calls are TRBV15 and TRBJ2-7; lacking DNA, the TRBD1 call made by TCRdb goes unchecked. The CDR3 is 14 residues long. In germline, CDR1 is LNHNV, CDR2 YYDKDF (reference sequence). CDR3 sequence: CATSTWTETYEQYF. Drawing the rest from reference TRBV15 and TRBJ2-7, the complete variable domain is DAMVIQNPRYQVTQFGKPVTLSCSQTLNHNVMYWYQQKSSQAPKLLFHYYDKDFNNEADTPDNFQSRRPNTSFCFLDIRSPGLGDTAMYLCATSTWTETYEQYFGPGTRLTVT.

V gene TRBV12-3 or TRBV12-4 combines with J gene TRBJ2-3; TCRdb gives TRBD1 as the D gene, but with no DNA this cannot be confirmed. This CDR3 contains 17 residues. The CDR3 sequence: CASSFLMGGSTTDTQYF.

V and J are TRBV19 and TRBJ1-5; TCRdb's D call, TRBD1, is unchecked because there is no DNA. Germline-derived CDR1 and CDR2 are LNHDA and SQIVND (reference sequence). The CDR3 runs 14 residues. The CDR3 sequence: CASSPTGINQPQHF.

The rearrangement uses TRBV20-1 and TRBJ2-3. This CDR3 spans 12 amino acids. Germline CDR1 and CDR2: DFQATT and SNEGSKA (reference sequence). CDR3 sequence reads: CSAAKTGDTQYF.

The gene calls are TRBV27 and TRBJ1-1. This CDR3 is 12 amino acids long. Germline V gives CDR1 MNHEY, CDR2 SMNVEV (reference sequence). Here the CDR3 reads CASSLLGREAFF.

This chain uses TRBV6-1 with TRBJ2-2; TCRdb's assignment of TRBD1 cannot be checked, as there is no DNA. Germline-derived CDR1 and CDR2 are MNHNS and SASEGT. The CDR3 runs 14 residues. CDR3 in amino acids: CASTLGQNTGELFF.

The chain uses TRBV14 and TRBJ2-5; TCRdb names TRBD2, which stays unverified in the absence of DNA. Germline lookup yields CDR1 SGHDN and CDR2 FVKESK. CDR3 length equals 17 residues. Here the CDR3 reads CASSQARRRLPQETQYF.

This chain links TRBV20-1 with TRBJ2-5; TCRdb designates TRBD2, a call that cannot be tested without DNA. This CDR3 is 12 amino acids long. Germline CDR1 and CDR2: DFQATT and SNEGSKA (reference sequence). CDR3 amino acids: CSARAPPGTQYF.

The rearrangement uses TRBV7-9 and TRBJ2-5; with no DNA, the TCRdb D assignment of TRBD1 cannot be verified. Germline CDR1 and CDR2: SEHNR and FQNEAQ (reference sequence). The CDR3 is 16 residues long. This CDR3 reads CASSPLRGEPQETQYF. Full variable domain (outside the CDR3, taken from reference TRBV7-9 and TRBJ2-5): DTGVSQNPRHKITKRGQNVTFRCDPISEHNRLYWYRQTLGQGPEFLTYFQNEAQLEKSRLLSDRFSAERPKGSFSTLEIQRTEQGDSAMYLCASSPLRGEPQETQYFGPGTRLLVL.

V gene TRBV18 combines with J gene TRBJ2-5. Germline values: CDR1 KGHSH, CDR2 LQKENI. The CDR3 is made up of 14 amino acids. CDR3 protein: CASSPRDLQETQYF.

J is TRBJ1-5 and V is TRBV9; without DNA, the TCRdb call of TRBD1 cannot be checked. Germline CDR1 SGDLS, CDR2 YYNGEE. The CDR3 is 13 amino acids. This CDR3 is CASSIGGQGPQHF.

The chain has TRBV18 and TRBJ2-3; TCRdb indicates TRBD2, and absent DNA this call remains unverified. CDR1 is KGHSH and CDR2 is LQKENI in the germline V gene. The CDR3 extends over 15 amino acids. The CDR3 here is CASSPGLAVLDTQYF.

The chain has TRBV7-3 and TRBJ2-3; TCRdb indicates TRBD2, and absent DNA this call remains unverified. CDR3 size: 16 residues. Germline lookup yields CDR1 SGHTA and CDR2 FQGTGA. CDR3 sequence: CASSLGLAGSTDTQYF.

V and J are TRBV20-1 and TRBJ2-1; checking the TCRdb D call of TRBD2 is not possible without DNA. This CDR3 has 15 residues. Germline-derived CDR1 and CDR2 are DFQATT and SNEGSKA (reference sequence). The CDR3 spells CSARAGDYNLGEQFF.

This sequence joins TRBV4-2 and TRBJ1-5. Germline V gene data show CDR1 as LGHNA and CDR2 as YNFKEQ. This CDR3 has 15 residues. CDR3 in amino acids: CASSQETYSNQPQHF.